The TCR beta chain under discussion was sequenced for a study of regulatory T cells in long-lasting Graves disease. The study, taken as a whole, reports: Graves' patients with persistent disease showed TCR diversity lower than patients newly diagnosed. In persistent patients, shared public clonotypes (roughly 2,800) outnumbered those in new patients (approximately 970).

To make TCR beta libraries, researchers used iRepertoire HTBI primers and Arm-PCR of CDR3 regions. One entry per CDR3 protein results from TCRdb running MiXCR on the multiplex PCR reads. This sample has around 320,000 distinct CDR3 sequences, with about a sixth found just once. This clonotype has at least ten counts. The antigen remains undetermined. The time point here: newly diagnosed GD, antithyroid drugs for less than 3 months. Scientists built the TCR library using RNA that was extracted from PBMCs. V dropped 6 bases and J dropped 5 bases, with 15 bases sitting between them. Per germline, CDR1 DFQATT and CDR2 SNEGSKA (reference sequence). The CDR3 loop spans 13 amino acids. The same specimen was also included in a second study, on T cells in Graves' hyperthyroidism and ophthalmopathy.

The genes are TRBV20-1 and TRBJ2-3, with D maybe TRBD1 (7 bases). The origin of this receptor is a man aged 40-49 years with Graves disease. The starting material was peripheral blood mononuclear cells (PBMCs), obtained at new diagnosis, from a patient treated with antithyroid drugs. The chain's CDR3 is CSAGARGEDTQYF. The CDR3 bases are TGCAGTGCCGGGGCCAGGGGGGAAGATACGCAGTATTTT.